This T cell receptor beta chain comes out of a study of OX40 agonist ivuxolimab in advanced cancers. Study summary: It was permissible to have had prior anti-PD-1, anti-PD-L1 or anti-CTLA-4 therapy, and around 40% had some. One hepatocellular carcinoma and a couple of cutaneous melanoma patients partially responded.

For this clone: Its antigen is undetermined.

Germline values: CDR1 MNHNS, CDR2 SASEGT. The V end lost 5 bases, the J end lost 0 bases, and 11 bases lay between the germline ends. The CDR3 contains 15 residues. The repertoire was sequenced with immunoSEQ multiplex PCR; TCRdb's copy has only in-frame clones and lacks some. Among some 70,000 clones listed, about 92% were seen once. Study-level results: On average, CD8+ T cells had more expanded clones than CD4+. Clonal expansion in partial responders at 0.1-3.0 mg/kg ranked among the lowest.

This TCR derives from an adult with an advanced solid tumor such as melanoma, head and neck, liver or kidney cancer. The chain employs TRBV6-1 and TRBJ1-3; D may be TRBD1 (6 bases). Sequenced material: CD4+ or CD8+ T cells sorted from blood, taken in a trial of the OX40 agonist ivuxolimab. Here the CDR3 reads CASSLGHFSGNTIYF. The CDR3 DNA reads as TGTGCCAGCAGTCTGGGACATTTCTCTGGAAACACCATATATTTT.